This T cell receptor beta chain was captured in a study of regulatory T cells in long-lasting Graves disease. This CDR3 region has 13 residues. Trimming removed 2 bases from V and 8 bases from J, with 12 bases in between. Germline assignment: CDR1 ENHRY and CDR2 SYGVKD. The time point is: persistent/refractory GD, antithyroid drugs over 5 years with positive TRAb. TCR sequences were obtained from RNA taken from PBMCs. Library construction for TCR beta used iRepertoire HTBI primers and Arm-PCR of CDR3 regions. Each CDR3 protein is one row after TCRdb ran MiXCR on the multiplex PCR reads. Of more than 650,000 distinct CDR3 sequences in the sample, around 30% were seen once.

The specimen comprised peripheral blood mononuclear cells (PBMCs), sampled when the disease was refractory, from a patient treated with antithyroid drugs. The TCR comes from a female donor with Graves disease. The chain links TRBV10-3 to TRBJ1-2; D unclear. The CDR3 loop reads CAISEPASGGYTF. CDR3 sequence (DNA): TGTGCCATCAGTGAGCCAGCTTCTGGGGGCTACACCTTC.